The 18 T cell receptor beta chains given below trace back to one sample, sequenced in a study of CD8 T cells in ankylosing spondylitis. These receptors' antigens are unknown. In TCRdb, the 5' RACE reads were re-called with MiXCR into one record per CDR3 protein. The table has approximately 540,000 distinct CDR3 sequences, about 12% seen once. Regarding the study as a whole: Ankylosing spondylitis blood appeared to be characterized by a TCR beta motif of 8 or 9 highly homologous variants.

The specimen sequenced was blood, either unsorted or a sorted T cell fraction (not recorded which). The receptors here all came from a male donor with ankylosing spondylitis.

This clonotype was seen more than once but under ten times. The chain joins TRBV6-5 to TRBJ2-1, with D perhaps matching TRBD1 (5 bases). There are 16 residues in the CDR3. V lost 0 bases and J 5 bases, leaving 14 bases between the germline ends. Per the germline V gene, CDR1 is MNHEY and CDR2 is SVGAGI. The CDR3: CASSYSIGERHNEQFF. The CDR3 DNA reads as TGTGCCAGCAGTTACTCGATAGGGGAAAGGCACAATGAGCAGTTCTTC.

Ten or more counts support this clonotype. The CDR3 loop is CASSRTGDDGELFF. The CDR3 coding sequence is TGTGCCAGCAGCCGGACAGGGGATGACGGGGAGCTGTTTTTT. This rearrangement joins TRBV7-9 to TRBJ2-2; 9 bases map to TRBD1. Looked up from germline, CDR1 is SEHNR and CDR2 is FQNEAQ (reference sequence). The CDR3 has 14 amino acids. With 5 bases clipped from V and 7 bases from J, the junction kept 5 bases outside the gene matches.

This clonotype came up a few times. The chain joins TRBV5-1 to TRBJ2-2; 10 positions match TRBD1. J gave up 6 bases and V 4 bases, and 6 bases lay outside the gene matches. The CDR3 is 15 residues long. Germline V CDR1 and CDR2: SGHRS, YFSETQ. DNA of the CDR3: TGCGCCAGCAGCCCGGGACAGGGGCAAGCCGGGGAGCTGTTTTTT. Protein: CASSPGQGQAGELFF.

CDR3 coding DNA: TGTGCCAGCAGCCAAGATATGGGACAGTATTATGGCTACACCTTC. Translating gives CASSQDMGQYYGYTF. This chain uses TRBV4-2 with TRBJ1-2; 7 bases are a match to TRBD1. V shed 0 bases and J 5 bases; nucleotides not matched to a gene: 6. The CDR3 runs 15 residues. Per germline, CDR1 LGHNA and CDR2 YNFKEQ.

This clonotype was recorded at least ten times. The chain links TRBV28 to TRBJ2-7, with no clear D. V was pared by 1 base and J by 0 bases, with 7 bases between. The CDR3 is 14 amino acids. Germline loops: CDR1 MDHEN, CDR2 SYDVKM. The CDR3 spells CASSLSPSSYEQYF. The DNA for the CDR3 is TGTGCCAGCAGTTTATCCCCGAGCTCCTACGAGCAGTACTTC.

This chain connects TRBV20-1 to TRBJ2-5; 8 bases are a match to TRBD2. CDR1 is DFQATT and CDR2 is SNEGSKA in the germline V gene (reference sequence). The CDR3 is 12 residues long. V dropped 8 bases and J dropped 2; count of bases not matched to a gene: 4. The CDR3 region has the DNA TGCAGTACCGGGACTAGACAAGAGACCCAGTACTTC. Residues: CSTGTRQETQYF.

For the CDR3, the DNA is TGTGCCATCACCTCCAGGGGGCACACCGGGGAGCTGTTTTTT. As protein: CAITSRGHTGELFF. The chain couples TRBV10-3 to TRBJ2-2; the match to TRBD1 covers 8 bases. The CDR3 consists of 14 residues. V lost 7 bases to trimming and J lost 3 bases; unmatched junction nucleotides: 4. The V gene's germline CDR1 is ENHRY and CDR2 SYGVKD.

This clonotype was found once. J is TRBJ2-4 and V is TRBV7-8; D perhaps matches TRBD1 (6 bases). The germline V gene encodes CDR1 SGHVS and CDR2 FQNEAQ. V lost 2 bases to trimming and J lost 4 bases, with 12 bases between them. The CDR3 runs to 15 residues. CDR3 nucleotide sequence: TGTGCCAGCAGCTTACGAGGGGGAGCGAAAAACATTCAGTACTTC. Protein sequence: CASSLRGGAKNIQYF.

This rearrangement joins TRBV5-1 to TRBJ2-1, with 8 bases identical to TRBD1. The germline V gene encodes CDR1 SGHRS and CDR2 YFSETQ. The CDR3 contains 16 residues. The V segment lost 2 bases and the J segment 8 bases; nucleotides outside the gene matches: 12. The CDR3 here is CASSLKVGQGADEQFF. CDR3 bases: TGCGCCAGCAGCTTAAAGGTAGGGCAGGGGGCGGATGAGCAGTTCTTC.

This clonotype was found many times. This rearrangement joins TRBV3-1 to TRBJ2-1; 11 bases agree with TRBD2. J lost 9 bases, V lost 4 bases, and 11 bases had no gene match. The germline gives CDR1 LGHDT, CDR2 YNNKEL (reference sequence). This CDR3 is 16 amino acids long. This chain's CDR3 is CASSPRTSGSRGEQFF. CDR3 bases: TGTGCCAGCAGCCCCCGAACTAGCGGGAGTAGGGGTGAGCAGTTCTTC.

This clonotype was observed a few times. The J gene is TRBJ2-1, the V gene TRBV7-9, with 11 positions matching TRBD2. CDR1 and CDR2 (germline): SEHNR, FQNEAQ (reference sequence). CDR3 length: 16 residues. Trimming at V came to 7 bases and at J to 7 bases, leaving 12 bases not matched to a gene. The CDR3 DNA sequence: TGTGCCAGCAAGGGGCTAGCGGGAGGAAACTTAAATGAGCAGTTCTTC. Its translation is CASKGLAGGNLNEQFF.

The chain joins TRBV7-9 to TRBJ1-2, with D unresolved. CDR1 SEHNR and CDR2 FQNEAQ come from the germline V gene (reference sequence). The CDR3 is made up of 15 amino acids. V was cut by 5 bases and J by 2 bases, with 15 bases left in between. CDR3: CASSVGARENYGYTF. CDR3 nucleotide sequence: TGTGCCAGCAGCGTAGGTGCGAGGGAGAACTATGGCTACACCTTC.

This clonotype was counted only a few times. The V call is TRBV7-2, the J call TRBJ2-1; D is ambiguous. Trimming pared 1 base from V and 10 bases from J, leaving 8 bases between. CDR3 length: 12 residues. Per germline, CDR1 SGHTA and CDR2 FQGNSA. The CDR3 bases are TGTGCCAGCAGCTTAGACGGGTGGGAGCAGTTCTTC. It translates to CASSLDGWEQFF. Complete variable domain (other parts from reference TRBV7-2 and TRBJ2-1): GAGVSQSPSNKVTEKGKDVELRCDPISGHTALYWYRQSLGQGLEFLIYFQGNSAPDKSGLPSDRFSAERTGGSVSTLTIQRTQQEDSAVYLCASSLDGWEQFFGPGTRLTVL.

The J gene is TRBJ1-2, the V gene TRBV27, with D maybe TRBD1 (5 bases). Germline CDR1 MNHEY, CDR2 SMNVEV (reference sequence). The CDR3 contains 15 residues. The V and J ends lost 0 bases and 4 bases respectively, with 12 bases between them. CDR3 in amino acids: CASSLSVRGFYGYTF. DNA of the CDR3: TGTGCCAGCAGTTTATCGGTGAGGGGCTTCTATGGCTACACCTTC.

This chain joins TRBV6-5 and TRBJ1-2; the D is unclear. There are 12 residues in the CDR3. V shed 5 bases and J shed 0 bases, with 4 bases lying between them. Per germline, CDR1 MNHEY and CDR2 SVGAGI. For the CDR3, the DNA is TGTGCCAGCAGTGGAGCTAACTATGGCTACACCTTC. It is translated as CASSGANYGYTF.

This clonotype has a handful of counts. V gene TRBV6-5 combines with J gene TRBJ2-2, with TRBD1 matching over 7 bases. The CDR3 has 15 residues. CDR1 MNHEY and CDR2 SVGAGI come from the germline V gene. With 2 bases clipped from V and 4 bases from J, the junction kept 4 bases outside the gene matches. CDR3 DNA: TGTGCCAGCAGTTACCAACACAGGGGCACCGGGGAGCTGTTTTTT. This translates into CASSYQHRGTGELFF.

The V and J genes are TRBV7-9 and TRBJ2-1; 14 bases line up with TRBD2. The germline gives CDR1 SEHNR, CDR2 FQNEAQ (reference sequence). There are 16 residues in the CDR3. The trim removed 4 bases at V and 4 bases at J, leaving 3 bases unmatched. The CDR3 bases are TGTGCCAGCAGCTGGGGACTAGCGGGAGATTACAATGAGCAGTTCTTC. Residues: CASSWGLAGDYNEQFF.

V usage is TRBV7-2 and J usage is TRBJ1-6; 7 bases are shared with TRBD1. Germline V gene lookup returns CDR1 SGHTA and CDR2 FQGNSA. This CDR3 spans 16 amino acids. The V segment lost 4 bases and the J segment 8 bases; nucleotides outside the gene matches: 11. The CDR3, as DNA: TGTGCCAGCAGCTCAACTATACAGGGGCCCTATTCACCCCTCCACTTT. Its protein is CASSSTIQGPYSPLHF.